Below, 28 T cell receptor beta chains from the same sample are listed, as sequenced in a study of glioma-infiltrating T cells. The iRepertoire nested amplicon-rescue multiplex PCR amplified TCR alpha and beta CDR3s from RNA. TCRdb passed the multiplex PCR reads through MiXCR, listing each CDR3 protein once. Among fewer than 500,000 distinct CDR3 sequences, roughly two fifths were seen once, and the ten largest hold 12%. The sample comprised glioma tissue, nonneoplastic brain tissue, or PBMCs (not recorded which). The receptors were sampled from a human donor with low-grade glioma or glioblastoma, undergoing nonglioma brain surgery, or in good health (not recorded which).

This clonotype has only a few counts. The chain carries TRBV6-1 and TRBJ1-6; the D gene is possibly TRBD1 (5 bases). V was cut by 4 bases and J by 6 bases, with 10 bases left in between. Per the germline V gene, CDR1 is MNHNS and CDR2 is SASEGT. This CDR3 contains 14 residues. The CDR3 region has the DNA TGTGCCAGCAGTGGAGGGACCTTTAATTCACCCCTCCACTTT. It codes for CASSGGTFNSPLHF.

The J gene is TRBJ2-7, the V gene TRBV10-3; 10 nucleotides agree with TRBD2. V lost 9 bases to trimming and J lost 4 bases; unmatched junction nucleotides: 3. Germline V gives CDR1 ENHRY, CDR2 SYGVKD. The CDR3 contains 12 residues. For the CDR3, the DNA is TGTGCCATTGGGGGACTAGCGTACGAGCAGTACTTC. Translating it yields CAIGGLAYEQYF.

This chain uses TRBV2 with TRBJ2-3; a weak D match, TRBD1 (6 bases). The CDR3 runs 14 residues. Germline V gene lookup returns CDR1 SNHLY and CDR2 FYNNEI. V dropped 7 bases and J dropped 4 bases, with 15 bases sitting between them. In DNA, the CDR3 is TGTGCCAGCACCCCCCAAAACAGGGCAGATACGCAGTATTTT. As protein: CASTPQNRADTQYF.

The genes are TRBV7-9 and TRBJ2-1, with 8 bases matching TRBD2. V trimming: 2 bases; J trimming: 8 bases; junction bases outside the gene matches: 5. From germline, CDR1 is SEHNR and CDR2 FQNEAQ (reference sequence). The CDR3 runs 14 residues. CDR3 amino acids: CASSLSGGLDEQFF. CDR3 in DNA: TGTGCCAGCAGCTTATCGGGGGGGCTCGATGAGCAGTTCTTC.

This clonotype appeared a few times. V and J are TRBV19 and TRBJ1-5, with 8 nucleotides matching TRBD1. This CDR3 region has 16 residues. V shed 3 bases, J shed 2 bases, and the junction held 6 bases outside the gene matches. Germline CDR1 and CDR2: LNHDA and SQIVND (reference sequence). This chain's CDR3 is CASSIDRGVGNQPQHF. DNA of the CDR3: TGTGCCAGTAGTATTGACAGGGGTGTCGGCAATCAGCCCCAGCATTTT.

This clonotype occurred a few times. This CDR3 is CASRWRDRDGYTF. CDR3 in DNA: TGTGCCAGCAGATGGAGGGACAGGGATGGCTACACCTTC. This chain connects TRBV6-2 or TRBV6-3 to TRBJ1-2, with 9 positions matching TRBD1. CDR1 MNHEY and CDR2 SVGEGT come from the germline V gene. The CDR3 is 13 amino acids. V shed 6 bases and J 6 bases; nucleotides not matched to a gene: 5.

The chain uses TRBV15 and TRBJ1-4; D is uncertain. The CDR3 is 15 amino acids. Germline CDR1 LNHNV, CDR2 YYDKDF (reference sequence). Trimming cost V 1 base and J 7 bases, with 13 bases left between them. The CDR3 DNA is TGTGCCACCAGCAGAGGAACATCCTGGGCTGAAAAACTGTTTTTT. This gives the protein CATSRGTSWAEKLFF.

This CDR3 is CSAIVRLYEQYF. CDR3 sequence (DNA): TGCAGTGCTATTGTCAGGCTCTACGAGCAGTACTTC. The chain combines TRBV20-1 with TRBJ2-7, with D unresolved. Trimming took off 4 bases at V and 3 bases at J, with 10 bases between the two ends. CDR1 and CDR2 (germline): DFQATT, SNEGSKA (reference sequence). The CDR3 runs to 12 residues.

The CDR3 DNA sequence: TGCAGTGCACCTCTAGAGGGGGTACGAAACAATGAGCAGTTCTTC. Residues: CSAPLEGVRNNEQFF. The J gene is TRBJ2-1, the V gene TRBV20-1; D is possibly TRBD1 (6 bases). CDR3 length: 15 residues. The ends were cut back, 6 bases at V and 5 bases at J, with 20 bases in the middle. CDR1 is DFQATT and CDR2 is SNEGSKA in the germline V gene (reference sequence).

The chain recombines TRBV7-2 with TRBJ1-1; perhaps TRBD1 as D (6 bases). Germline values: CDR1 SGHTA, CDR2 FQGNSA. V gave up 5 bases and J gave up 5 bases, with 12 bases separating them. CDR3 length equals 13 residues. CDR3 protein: CASSEQGGTEAFF. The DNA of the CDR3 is TGTGCCAGCAGCGAACAGGGAGGGACTGAAGCTTTCTTT.

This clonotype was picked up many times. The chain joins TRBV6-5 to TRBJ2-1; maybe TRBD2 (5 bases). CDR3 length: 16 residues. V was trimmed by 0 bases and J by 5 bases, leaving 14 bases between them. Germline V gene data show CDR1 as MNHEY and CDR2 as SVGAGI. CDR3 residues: CASSYSSGLAHNEQFF. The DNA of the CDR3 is TGTGCCAGCAGTTACTCGAGTGGACTGGCACACAATGAGCAGTTCTTC.

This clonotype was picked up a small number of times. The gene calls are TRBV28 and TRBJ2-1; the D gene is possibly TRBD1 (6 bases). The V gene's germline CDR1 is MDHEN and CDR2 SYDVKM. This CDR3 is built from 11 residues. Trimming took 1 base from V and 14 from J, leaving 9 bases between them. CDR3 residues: CASSLSQGKFF. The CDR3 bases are TGTGCCAGCAGTTTATCCCAGGGGAAGTTCTTC.

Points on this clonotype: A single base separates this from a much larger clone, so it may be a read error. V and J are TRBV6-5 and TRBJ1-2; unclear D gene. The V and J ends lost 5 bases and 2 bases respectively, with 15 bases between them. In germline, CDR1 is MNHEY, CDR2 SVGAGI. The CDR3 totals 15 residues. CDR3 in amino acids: CASSKAPQENYGYTF. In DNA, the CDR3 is TGTGCCAGCAGTAAAGCCCCCCAGGAGAACTATGGCTACACCTTC.

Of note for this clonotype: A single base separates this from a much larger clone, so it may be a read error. The DNA for the CDR3 is TGTGCCAGCAAGCGAACCGGGACAGGGGCGGGCTATGGCTACACCTTC. Translation: CASKRTGTGAGYGYTF. This chain uses TRBV28 with TRBJ1-2; 10 bases line up with TRBD1. The CDR3 covers 16 residues. Trimming took 7 bases from V and 4 from J; bases not matched to a gene: 12. The germline V gene has CDR1 MDHEN and CDR2 SYDVKM.

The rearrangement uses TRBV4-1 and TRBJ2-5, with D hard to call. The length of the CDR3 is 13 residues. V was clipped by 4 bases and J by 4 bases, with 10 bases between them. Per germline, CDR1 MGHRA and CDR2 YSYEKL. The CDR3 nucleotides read TGCGCCAGCAGCCTATACATCCGAGAGACCCAGTACTTC. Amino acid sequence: CASSLYIRETQYF.

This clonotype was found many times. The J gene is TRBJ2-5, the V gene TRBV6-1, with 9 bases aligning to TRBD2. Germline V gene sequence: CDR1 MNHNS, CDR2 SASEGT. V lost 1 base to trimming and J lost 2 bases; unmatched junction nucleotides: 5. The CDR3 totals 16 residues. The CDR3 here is CASSEGRLAAQETQYF. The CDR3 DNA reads TGTGCCAGCAGTGAAGGGCGACTAGCGGCGCAAGAGACCCAGTACTTC.

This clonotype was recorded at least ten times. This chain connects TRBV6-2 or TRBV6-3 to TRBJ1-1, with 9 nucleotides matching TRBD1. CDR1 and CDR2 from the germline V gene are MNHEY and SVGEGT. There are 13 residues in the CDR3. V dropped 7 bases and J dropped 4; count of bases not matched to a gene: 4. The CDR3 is CASKGQGTTEAFF. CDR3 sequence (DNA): TGTGCCAGCAAGGGACAGGGAACCACTGAAGCTTTCTTT.

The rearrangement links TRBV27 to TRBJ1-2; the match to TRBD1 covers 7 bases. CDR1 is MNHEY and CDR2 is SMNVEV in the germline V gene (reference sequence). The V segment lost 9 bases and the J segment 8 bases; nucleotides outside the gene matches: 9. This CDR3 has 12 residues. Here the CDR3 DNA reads TGTGCCAGTAGGGGACAGCCCGTCGGCTACACCTTC. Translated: CASRGQPVGYTF.

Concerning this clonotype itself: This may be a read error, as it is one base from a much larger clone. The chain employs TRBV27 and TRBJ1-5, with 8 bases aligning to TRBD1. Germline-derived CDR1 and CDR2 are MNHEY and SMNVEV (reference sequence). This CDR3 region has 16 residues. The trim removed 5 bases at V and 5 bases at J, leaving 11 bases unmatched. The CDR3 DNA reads TGTGCCAGCAGTACGACAGGGGCCGAGGCTTATCAGCCCCAGCATTTT. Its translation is CASSTTGAEAYQPQHF.

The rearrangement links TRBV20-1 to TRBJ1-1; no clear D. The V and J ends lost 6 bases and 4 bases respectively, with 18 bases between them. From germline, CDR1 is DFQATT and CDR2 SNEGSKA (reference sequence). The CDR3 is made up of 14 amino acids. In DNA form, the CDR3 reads TGCAGTGCCATGGAGCGCAGCTTGGCCACTGAAGCTTTCTTT. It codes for CSAMERSLATEAFF.

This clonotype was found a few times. As DNA, the CDR3 is TGTGCCAGCAGTTACTCGAGCTTCATTTCTTATGGGAACACTGAAGCTTTCTTT. Translating it yields CASSYSSFISYGNTEAFF. This chain uses TRBV6-2 or TRBV6-3 with TRBJ1-1; D unresolved. Germline CDR1 and CDR2: MNHEY and SVGEGT. V lost 0 bases to trimming and J lost 1 base, with 18 bases between them. This CDR3 has 18 residues.

CDR3 nucleotide sequence: TGCAGCGTTGGGGAGCGGGAATCTAGCACAGATACGCAGTATTTT. Protein: CSVGERESSTDTQYF. This rearrangement joins TRBV29-1 to TRBJ2-3; 7 bases map to TRBD2. In germline, CDR1 is SQVTM, CDR2 ANQGSEA. V shed 4 bases and J 0 bases; nucleotides not matched to a gene: 7. The CDR3 is 15 residues long.

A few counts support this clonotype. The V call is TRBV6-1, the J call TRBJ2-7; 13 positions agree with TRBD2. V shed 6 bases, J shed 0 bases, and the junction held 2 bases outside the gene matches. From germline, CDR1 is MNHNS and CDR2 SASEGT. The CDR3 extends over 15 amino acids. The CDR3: CASRWTSGSSYEQYF. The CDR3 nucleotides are TGTGCCAGCAGATGGACTAGCGGGAGCTCCTACGAGCAGTACTTC.

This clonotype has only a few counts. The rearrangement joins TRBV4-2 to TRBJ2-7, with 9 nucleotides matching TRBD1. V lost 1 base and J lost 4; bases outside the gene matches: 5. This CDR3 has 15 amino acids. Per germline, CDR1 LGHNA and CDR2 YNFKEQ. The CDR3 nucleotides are TGTGCCAGCAGCCAAGGAAGTGGACAGGGGTACGAGCAGTACTTC. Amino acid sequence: CASSQGSGQGYEQYF.

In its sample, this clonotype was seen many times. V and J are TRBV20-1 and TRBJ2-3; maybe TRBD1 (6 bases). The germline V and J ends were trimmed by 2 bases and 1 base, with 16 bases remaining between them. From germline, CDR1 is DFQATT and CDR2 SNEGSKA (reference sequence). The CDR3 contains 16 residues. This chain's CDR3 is CSARSSGGGGTDTQYF. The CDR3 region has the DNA TGCAGTGCTAGATCCTCTGGTGGGGGCGGCACAGATACGCAGTATTTT.

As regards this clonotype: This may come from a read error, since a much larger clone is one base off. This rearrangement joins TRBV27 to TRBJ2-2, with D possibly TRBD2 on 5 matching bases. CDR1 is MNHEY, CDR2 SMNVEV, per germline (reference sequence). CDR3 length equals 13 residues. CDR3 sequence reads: CASSLYNTGELVF. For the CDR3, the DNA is TGTGCCAGCAGTTTGTACAACACCGGGGAGCTGGTTTTT.

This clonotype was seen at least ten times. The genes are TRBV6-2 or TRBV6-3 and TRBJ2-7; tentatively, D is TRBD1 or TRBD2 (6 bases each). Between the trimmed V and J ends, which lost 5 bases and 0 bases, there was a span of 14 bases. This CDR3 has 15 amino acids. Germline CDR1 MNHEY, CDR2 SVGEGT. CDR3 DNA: TGTGCCAGCAGTCAGGGGACTCCGAGCTCCTACGAGCAGTACTTC. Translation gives CASSQGTPSSYEQYF.

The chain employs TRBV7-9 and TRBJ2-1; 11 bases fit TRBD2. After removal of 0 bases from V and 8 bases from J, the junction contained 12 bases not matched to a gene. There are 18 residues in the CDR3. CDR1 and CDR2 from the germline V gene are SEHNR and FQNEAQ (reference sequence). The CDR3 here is CASSLARRLAGLRDEQFF. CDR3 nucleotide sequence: TGTGCCAGCAGCTTAGCGAGGAGACTAGCGGGACTTCGCGATGAGCAGTTCTTC.